The subject of this entry is one TCR beta chain. Through a sample-barcoded 5' primer and a J-beta primer mix, a second PCR was run for roughly 6 to 11 cycles. TCRdb processed the 5' RACE reads anew with MiXCR; each CDR3 protein has one entry. The sample includes roughly 720,000 distinct CDR3 sequences, about 53% seen only once; the top ten take approximately 40%. This entry belongs to a study of blood T cells in healthy people across ages. The authors extracted at least 5 micrograms of total RNA per sample. Trimming shortened V by 3 bases and J by 0 bases, and 21 bases separated the two germline ends. Germline loops: CDR1 DFQATT, CDR2 SNEGSKA (reference sequence). This CDR3 is built from 19 residues.

The source is a man older than 75 in good health. V gene TRBV20-1 combines with J gene TRBJ2-6; D is perhaps TRBD1 or TRBD2 (5 bases each). Specimen: blood. CDR3 sequence: CSARVQDPGRLSGANVLTF. The CDR3 coding sequence is TGCAGTGCTAGGGTTCAAGATCCGGGACGGCTCTCTGGGGCCAACGTCCTGACTTTC.